Listed here are 10 T cell receptor beta chains from one sample, sequenced in a study of Graves' ophthalmopathy and Graves' hyperthyroidism. Researchers took RNA transcripts and amplified TCR beta CDR3 regions from them. HTBI primers primed a first-round RT-PCR, and a second-round multiplex PCR followed. TCRdb re-derived calls from the multiplex PCR reads in MiXCR, one entry per CDR3 protein. The sample has about 500,000 distinct CDR3 sequences; 39% are singletons. Input material: peripheral blood or thyroid tissue (not recorded which). The source is an adult man with Graves' hyperthyroidism.

CDR3 in amino acids: CASSTAQGDYGYTF. CDR3 nucleotides: TGTGCCAGCAGCACTGCACAGGGAGACTATGGCTACACCTTC. The chain couples TRBV7-2 to TRBJ1-2, with D possibly being TRBD1 (6 bases). V lost 5 bases and J 3 bases, leaving 13 bases between the germline ends. Germline V gene data show CDR1 as SGHTA and CDR2 as FQGNSA. This CDR3 has 14 amino acids. Based on the CDR3 plus reference TRBV7-2 and TRBJ1-2, the full variable domain is GAGVSQSPSNKVTEKGKDVELRCDPISGHTALYWYRQSLGQGLEFLIYFQGNSAPDKSGLPSDRFSAERTGGSVSTLTIQRTQQEDSAVYLCASSTAQGDYGYTFGSGTRLTVV.

This clonotype was observed a handful of times. The chain joins TRBV27 to TRBJ1-2; 9 positions match TRBD1. The CDR3 length is 14 residues. CDR1 is MNHEY and CDR2 is SMNVEV in the germline V gene (reference sequence). The ends lost 5 bases at V and 5 bases at J; junction bases unmatched: 6. CDR3 in DNA: TGTGCCAGCAGTAAAACAGGGGGCGAATATGGCTACACCTTC. Translating gives CASSKTGGEYGYTF.

This clonotype was found a few times. The chain employs TRBV3-1 and TRBJ1-5; D call uncertain. The CDR3 has 13 residues. V was cut by 6 bases and J by 1 base, with 7 bases left in between. Germline CDR1 is LGHDT and CDR2 is YNNKEL (reference sequence). CDR3 residues: CASSRMSNQPQHF. The CDR3 DNA reads TGTGCCAGCAGTCGAATGAGCAATCAGCCCCAGCATTTT.

Worth noting for this clonotype: With a much larger clone just one base away, this may be a read error. The V call is TRBV5-6, the J call TRBJ1-1; D not resolved. The germline V and J ends were trimmed by 2 bases and 4 bases, with 9 bases remaining between them. Germline lookup yields CDR1 SGHDT and CDR2 YYEEEE. The CDR3 spans 13 residues. CDR3 in amino acids: CASSFLSSTEAFF. As DNA, the CDR3 is TGTGCCAGCAGCTTTCTCTCGAGCACTGAAGCTTTCTTT. The full variable domain, in which reference TRBV5-6 and TRBJ1-1 provide the parts outside the CDR3, is DAGVTQSPTHLIKTRGQQVTLRCSPKSGHDTVSWYQQALGQGPQFIFQYYEEEERQRGNFPDRFSGHQFPNYSSELNVNALLLGDSALYLCASSFLSSTEAFFGQGTRLTVV.

This clonotype was observed at least ten times. The chain uses TRBV9 and TRBJ1-2; D perhaps matches TRBD1 (6 bases). The CDR3 sequence is 14 residues long. Per the germline V gene, CDR1 is SGDLS and CDR2 is YYNGEE. Trimming took 5 bases from V and 4 from J, leaving 15 bases between them. This chain's CDR3 is CASREGGAGYGYTF. The CDR3 bases are TGTGCCAGCAGGGAAGGGGGGGCTGGCTATGGCTACACCTTC.

This clonotype turned up a few times. The V call is TRBV6-6, the J call TRBJ1-2; D gene uncertain. From germline, CDR1 is MNHNY and CDR2 SVGAGI (reference sequence). Between the trimmed V and J ends, which lost 6 bases and 2 bases, there was a span of 13 bases. The CDR3 consists of 14 residues. The CDR3 coding sequence is TGTGCCAGCAGCCGCGGACGGAAAAACTATGGCTACACCTTC. Translated, it gives CASSRGRKNYGYTF.

This clonotype has a single count. The CDR3 is CATLREQETQYF. CDR3 nucleotide sequence: TGTGCCACCTTACGGGAGCAAGAGACCCAGTACTTC. The chain couples TRBV24-1 to TRBJ2-5, with TRBD2 as a possible D gene (6 bases). Germline-derived CDR1 and CDR2 are KGHDR and SFDVKD. Trimming cost V 9 bases and J 2 bases, with 9 bases left between them. CDR3 length: 12 residues.

The chain combines TRBV7-8 with TRBJ1-4, with unresolved D. Germline CDR1 reads SGHVS; CDR2 reads FQNEAQ. Trimming cost V 1 base and J 9 bases, with 15 bases left between them. The CDR3 is 15 residues long. In DNA form, the CDR3 reads TGTGCCAGCAGCTTAGGAGGGCTTGAGCCCCAAAAACTGTTTTTT. It is translated as CASSLGGLEPQKLFF.

This clonotype was detected ten times or more. The V and J genes are TRBV20-1 and TRBJ1-1; 9 bases match TRBD1. CDR3 length equals 15 residues. CDR1 is DFQATT, CDR2 SNEGSKA, per germline (reference sequence). J gave up 1 base and V 5 bases, and 8 bases lay outside the gene matches. The DNA for the CDR3 is TGCAGTGCTGGAGGACAGGGGTCTACGAACACTGAAGCTTTCTTT. Translated, it gives CSAGGQGSTNTEAFF.

This clonotype was found many times. The chain uses TRBV2 and TRBJ2-7; D uncertain. There are 14 residues in the CDR3. The germline CDR1 and CDR2 sequences are SNHLY and FYNNEI. Trimming took off 2 bases at V and 0 bases at J, with 8 bases between the two ends. The CDR3: CASSERGISYEQYF. In DNA form, the CDR3 reads TGTGCCAGCAGTGAACGCGGAATCTCCTACGAGCAGTACTTC.